This T cell receptor beta chain was obtained from a study of T cells in localized non-small cell lung cancer. This CDR3 contains 14 residues. TCRdb's table, derived via immunoSEQ multiplex PCR, lists solely in-frame clones and lacks some. The sample contains over 20,000 clones, approximately 91% of which appear only once. The material sequenced was peripheral blood mononuclear cells, taken before any cancer treatment. The sequence derives from a male donor at least 60 years old with stage II lung adenocarcinoma. This sequence joins TRBV21-1 and TRBJ2-5; the listed D gene, TRBD1, was not tested against the DNA. TRBV21-1 is a known pseudogene. This CDR3 is CATHGTGGKETQYF. The CDR3 DNA reads TGTGCCACCCACGGGACAGGGGGCAAAGAGACCCAGTACTTC.